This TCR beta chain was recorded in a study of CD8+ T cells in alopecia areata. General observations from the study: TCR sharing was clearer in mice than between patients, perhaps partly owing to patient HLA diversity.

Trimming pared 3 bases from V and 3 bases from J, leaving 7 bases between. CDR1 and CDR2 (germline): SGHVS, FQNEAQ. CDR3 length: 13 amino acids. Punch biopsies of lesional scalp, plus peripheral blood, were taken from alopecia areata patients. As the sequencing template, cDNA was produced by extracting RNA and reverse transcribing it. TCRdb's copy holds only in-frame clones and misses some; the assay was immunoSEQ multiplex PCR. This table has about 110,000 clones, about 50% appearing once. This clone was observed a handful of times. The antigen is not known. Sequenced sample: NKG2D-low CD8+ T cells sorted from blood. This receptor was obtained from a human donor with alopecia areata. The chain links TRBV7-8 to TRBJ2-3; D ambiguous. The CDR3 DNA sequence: TGTGCCAGCAGCTTTCGACCGACAGATACGCAGTATTTT. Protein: CASSFRPTDTQYF.